A selection of T cell receptor beta chains follows, all from one sample in a study of blood T cell repertoires in COVID-19. The table came from immunoSEQ multiplex PCR; TCRdb's copy has only in-frame clones and leaves some out. This sample has about 200,000 clones, with roughly nine tenths found just once. The material sequenced was PBMCs or T cells enriched from blood (not recorded which). These receptors originate from a young woman who had recovered from COVID-19. Each CDR3 is given with its conserved first and last residue. A D gene is named only where the DNA matches it firmly. Size values are once, few and many counts, or a class for expanded clones, and some rows have none.

abundance | j_gene | d_gene | v_gene | CDR3nt | CDR3aa
. | TRBJ2-1 | TRBD2 | TRBV15 | TGTGCCACCAGCAGAGATCCAGCGGGGTCTTGGGATGAGCAGTTCTTC | CATSRDPAGSWDEQFF
. | TRBJ2-7 | TRBD1 | TRBV28 | TGTGCCAGCAGTTTGACAGGGGTCGAGCAGTACTTC | CASSLTGVEQYF
. | TRBJ2-2 | TRBD1 | TRBV5-1 | TGCGCCAGCAGCCCAGACAGGGGGCAGGGCGGGGAGCTGTTTTTT | CASSPDRGQGGELFF
. | TRBJ2-1 | . | TRBV7-9 | TGTGCCAGCAGCTCACTCTACAATGAGCAGTTCTTC | CASSSLYNEQFF
. | TRBJ2-5 | . | TRBV6-6 | TGTGCCAGCAGGAAACAGGGTGGAGAGACCCAGTACTTC | CASRKQGGETQYF
few | TRBJ2-2 | TRBD1 | TRBV18 | TGTGCCAGCTCACCTAAGGGACAGGGATCGAACACCGGGGAGCTGTTTTTT | CASSPKGQGSNTGELFF
. | TRBJ1-1 | . | TRBV6-5 | TGTGCCAGCAGTTACGAGCATACGAAAATGTCTGAAGCTTTCTTT | CASSYEHTKMSEAFF
. | TRBJ2-1 | TRBD2 | TRBV28 | TGTGCCAGCTTTCCGGGGGGGACGTACAATGAGCAGTTCTTC | CASFPGGTYNEQFF
. | TRBJ2-5 | . | TRBV9 | TGTGCCAGCAGTCTTTGGGCTTCCTCACAAGAGACCCAGTACTTC | CASSLWASSQETQYF
. | TRBJ2-3 | TRBD1 | TRBV27 | TGTGCCAGCACCCGAGAGACAGAGAGGGGGCGTGGGACGCAGTATTTT | CASTRETERGRGTQYF
. | TRBJ2-7 | . | TRBV13 | TGTGCCAGCAGCTTAGTGGGCACCCTCTCCTACGAGCAGTACTTC | CASSLVGTLSYEQYF
. | TRBJ1-6 | . | TRBV27 | TGTGCCAGCAGTCCCGGGGGGGCTGGTCGGTATAATTCACCCCTCCACTTT | CASSPGGAGRYNSPLHF
. | TRBJ2-3 | TRBD2 | TRBV11-2 | TGTGCCAGCAGCTTACTGCGGGGGAGGAGAGATACGCAGTATTTT | CASSLLRGRRDTQYF
. | TRBJ2-7 | TRBD1 | TRBV6-2/TRBV6-3 | TGTGCCAGCAGCTCCTACCGGGACAGCACCTACGAGCAGTACTTC | CASSSYRDSTYEQYF
. | TRBJ1-1 | TRBD1 | TRBV5-1 | TGCGCCAGCAAGGGGTCTGGGACAGGGGATAAGGCTTTCTTT | CASKGSGTGDKAFF
. | TRBJ1-3 | . | TRBV5-6 | TGTGCCAGCAGCTTGGCAGGTATTTACTCTGGAAACACCATATATTTT | CASSLAGIYSGNTIYF
. | TRBJ1-4 | . | TRBV4-1 | TGCGCCAGCAGCCGGACAACAACTAATGAAAAACTGTTTTTT | CASSRTTTNEKLFF
. | TRBJ1-3 | . | TRBV6-5 | TGTGCCAGCCAGACAGTCACTGGAAACACCATATATTTT | CASQTVTGNTIYF
once | TRBJ2-2 | TRBD2 | TRBV27 | TGTGCCAGCAGTTTCGCTAGCGGAGACACCGGGGAGCTGTTTTTT | CASSFASGDTGELFF
. | TRBJ2-3 | . | TRBV2 | TGTGCCAGCCTTAGCAGGGCGGTTAGGGATACGCAGTATTTT | CASLSRAVRDTQYF
. | TRBJ2-3 | . | TRBV7-9 | TGTGCCAGCAGCCCCACTGATACGCAGTATTTT | CASSPTDTQYF
. | TRBJ1-1 | TRBD1 | TRBV6-5 | TGTGCCAGCAGTAAACAGGGGAGGACTGAAGCTTTCTTT | CASSKQGRTEAFF
. | TRBJ2-7 | TRBD1 | TRBV28 | TGTGCCAGTAACAGGGGGCTAACCGGCTACGAGCAGTACTTC | CASNRGLTGYEQYF
. | TRBJ1-1 | . | TRBV6-5 | TGTGCCAGCAGTTACTCAAGTCGGACAAGGGACACTGAAGCTTTCTTT | CASSYSSRTRDTEAFF
. | TRBJ2-1 | . | TRBV6-1 | TGTGCCAGCAGTGAAGGGGGAGGGGGGTCCTACAATGAGCAGTTCTTC | CASSEGGGGSYNEQFF
. | TRBJ1-2 | . | TRBV28 | TGTGCCAGCAGGCCCGACTTAAACTATGGCTACACCTTC | CASRPDLNYGYTF
few | TRBJ2-3 | TRBD2 | TRBV10-2 | TGCGCCAGCAGTGTGACGTTCGGGACTAGCTCGCAGTATTTT | CASSVTFGTSSQYF
few | TRBJ1-1 | TRBD1 | TRBV27 | TGTGCCAGCAGTACCAGACAGGGGGTTAACACTGAAGCTTTCTTT | CASSTRQGVNTEAFF
. | TRBJ2-2 | . | TRBV6-1 | TGTGCCAGCAGTGAACAGGCGAACACCGGGGAGCTGTTTTTT | CASSEQANTGELFF
. | TRBJ2-3 | . | TRBV7-2 | TGTGCCAGCAGCCTGCTGTTTAGCGGAAACACAGATACGCAGTATTTT | CASSLLFSGNTDTQYF
. | TRBJ1-3 | TRBD1 | TRBV6-5 | TGTGCCAGCGACAGTCAGGGGGCTGGAAACACCATATATTTT | CASDSQGAGNTIYF
. | TRBJ2-7 | . | TRBV7-3 | TGTGCCAGCAGCTCCAGCGCCGCCGCGGGCGAGCAGTACTTC | CASSSSAAAGEQYF
. | TRBJ2-3 | . | TRBV1 | TGCACCAGCAGCCAAGTACGACTGCGCGGGGGGGCCGAAGATACGCAGTATTTT | CTSSQVRLRGGAEDTQYF
. | TRBJ2-5 | . | TRBV21-1 | TGTGCCAGCAGCATTGGGACAGGGTTACAAGAGACCCAGTACTTC | CASSIGTGLQETQYF
. | TRBJ2-2 | TRBD1 | TRBV9 | TGTGCCAGCAGCGCAACACAGGGGGCGATCACCGGGGAGCTGTTTTTT | CASSATQGAITGELFF
. | TRBJ2-1 | . | TRBV5-5 | TGTGCCAGCAGCGGGGGGATAAGCTCCTACAATGAGCAGTTCTTC | CASSGGISSYNEQFF